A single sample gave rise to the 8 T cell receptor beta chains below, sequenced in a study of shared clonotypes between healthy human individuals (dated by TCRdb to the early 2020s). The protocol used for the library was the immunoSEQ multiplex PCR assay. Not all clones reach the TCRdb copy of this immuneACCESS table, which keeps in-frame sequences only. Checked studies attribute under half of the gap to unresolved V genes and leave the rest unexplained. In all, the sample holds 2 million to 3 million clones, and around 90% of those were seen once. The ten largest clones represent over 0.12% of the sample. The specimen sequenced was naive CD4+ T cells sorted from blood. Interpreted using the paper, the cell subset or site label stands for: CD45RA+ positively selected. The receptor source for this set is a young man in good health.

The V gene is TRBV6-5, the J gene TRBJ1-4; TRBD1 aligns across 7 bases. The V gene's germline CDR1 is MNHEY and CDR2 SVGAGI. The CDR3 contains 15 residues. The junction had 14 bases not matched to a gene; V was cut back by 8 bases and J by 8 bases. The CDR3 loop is CASRPLGQPEEKLFF. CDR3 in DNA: TGTGCCAGCCGCCCGTTGGGACAGCCAGAAGAAAAACTGTTTTTT.

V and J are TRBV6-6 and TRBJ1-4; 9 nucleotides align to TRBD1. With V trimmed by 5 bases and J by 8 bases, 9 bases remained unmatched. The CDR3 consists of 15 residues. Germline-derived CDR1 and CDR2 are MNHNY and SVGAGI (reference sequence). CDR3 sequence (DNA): TGTGCCAGCAGTCCCCCCCGGGACAGGGACGAAAAACTGTTTTTT. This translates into CASSPPRDRDEKLFF.

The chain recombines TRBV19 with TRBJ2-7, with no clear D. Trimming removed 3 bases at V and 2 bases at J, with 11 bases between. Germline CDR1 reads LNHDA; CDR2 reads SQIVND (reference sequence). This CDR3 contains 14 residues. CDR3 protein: CASSIGLTAYEQYF. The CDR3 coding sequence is TGTGCCAGTAGTATTGGGCTTACCGCCTACGAGCAGTACTTC.

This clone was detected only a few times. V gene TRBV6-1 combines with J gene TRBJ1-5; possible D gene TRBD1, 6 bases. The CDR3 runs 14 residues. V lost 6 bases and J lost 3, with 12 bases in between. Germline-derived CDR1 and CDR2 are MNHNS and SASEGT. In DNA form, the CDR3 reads TGTGCCAGCAGCCCTACAGGGAACAATCAGCCCCAGCATTTT. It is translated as CASSPTGNNQPQHF.

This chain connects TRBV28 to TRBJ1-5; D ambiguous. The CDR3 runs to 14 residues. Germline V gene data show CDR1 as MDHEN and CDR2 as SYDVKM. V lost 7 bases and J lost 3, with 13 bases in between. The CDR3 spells CASTPARNNQPQHF. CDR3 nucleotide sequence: TGTGCCAGCACCCCTGCCAGGAACAATCAGCCCCAGCATTTT.

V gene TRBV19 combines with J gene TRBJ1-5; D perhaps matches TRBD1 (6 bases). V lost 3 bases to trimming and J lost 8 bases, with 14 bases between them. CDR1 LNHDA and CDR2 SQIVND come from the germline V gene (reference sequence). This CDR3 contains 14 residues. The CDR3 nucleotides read TGTGCCAGTAGTATCAACAGGGCCGCGGAGCCCCAGCATTTT. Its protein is CASSINRAAEPQHF.

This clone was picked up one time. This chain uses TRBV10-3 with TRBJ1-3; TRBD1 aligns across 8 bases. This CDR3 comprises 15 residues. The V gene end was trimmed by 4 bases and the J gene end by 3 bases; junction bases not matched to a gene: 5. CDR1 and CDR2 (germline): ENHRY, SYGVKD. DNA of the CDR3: TGTGCCATCAGTGGGGCGACAGGGGTTGGAAACACCATATATTTT. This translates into CAISGATGVGNTIYF.

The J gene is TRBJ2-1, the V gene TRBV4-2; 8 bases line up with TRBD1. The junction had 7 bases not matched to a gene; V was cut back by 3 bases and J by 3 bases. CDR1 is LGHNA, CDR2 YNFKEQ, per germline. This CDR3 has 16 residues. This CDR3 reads CASSHIQGGSYNEQFF. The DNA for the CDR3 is TGTGCCAGCAGCCATATACAGGGGGGAAGCTACAATGAGCAGTTCTTC.